In this sample, the clone carrying this TCR beta chain turned up once. Its antigen is unknown. V was shortened by 0 bases and J by 10 bases, with 10 bases between the two germline ends. This CDR3 is 12 amino acids long. The germline V gene has CDR1 SGHRS and CDR2 YFSETQ. Donation came from healthy HIV-negative adults that had no recent acute infections or vaccinations. The data are from a study of shared clonotypes between healthy human individuals. Study-wide context: Three CD4 naive, three CD4 memory, two CD8 naive and one CD8 memory plate were used per donor.

Points from the study as a whole: Richness estimates generally favored naive over memory subsets.

The input for sorted-subset replicate PCRs was approximately 190 ng DNA, approximately 30,000 T cell genomes. Using immunoSEQ multiplex PCR, the repertoire was profiled, and TCRdb retains in-frame clones only, with some absent. The table lists 90,000 to 150,000 clones, under 70% of them singletons, with 24% in the top ten. The chain uses TRBV5-1 and TRBJ1-1; D gene uncertain. The sequencing sample was made of memory CD8+ T cells sorted from blood. Subset noted: CD45RO+ cells pooled with CCR7-negative TemRA cells. The TCR was taken from a woman between 25 and 40 years old in good health. The CDR3 bases are TGCGCCAGCAGCTTGGGGGTAAATGGAGCTTTCTTT. It specifies CASSLGVNGAFF.